A selection of T cell receptor beta chains follows, all from one sample in a study of T cell repertoires in cytomegalovirus infection. These TCRs are of unknown antigen specificity. A single record per CDR3 protein comes from TCRdb applying MiXCR to the reads. The sample has 250,000 to 300,000 distinct CDR3 sequences, 22% seen once. The sample here was cultured PBMCs, taken from culture after CMV antigen stimulation. The receptors stem from a human donor in good health (CMV status not recorded). Some clones in this sample may be carry-over from other donors' samples. Each CDR3 is given with its conserved first and last residue. Fields, in order: clone size, J gene, D gene, V gene, CDR3 protein, CDR3 DNA. A D gene is named only where the DNA matches it firmly. The size of a clone is reported for some rows only, either as once, few or many, or as a class for expanded clones.

many | TRBJ1-5 | NA | TRBV6-1 | CASRTRLGGGGSNQPQHF | TGTGCCAGCAGGACACGATTGGGCGGGGGGGGAAGCAATCAGCCCCAGCATTTT
many | TRBJ2-7 | NA | TRBV7-2 | CASSLDPGPRRVKQYF | TGTGCCAGCAGCTTAGATCCGGGACCCCGGAGGGTGAAGCAGTACTTC
many | TRBJ1-5 | NA | TRBV12-3/TRBV12-4 | CASSLGQGTMKPQHF | TGTGCCAGCAGTTTAGGGCAGGGGACAATGAAGCCCCAGCATTTT
many | TRBJ2-2 | TRBD2 | TRBV12-3/TRBV12-4 | CASRDTGTSGYTGELFF | TGTGCCAGCAGAGACACCGGGACTAGCGGGTACACCGGGGAGCTGTTTTTT
NA | TRBJ1-5 | NA | TRBV2 | CASTEEGRINQPQHF | TGTGCCAGCACCGAGGAGGGACGGATCAATCAGCCCCAGCATTTT
NA | TRBJ2-1 | TRBD1 | TRBV25-1 | CASSLQTGLDEQFF | TGTGCCAGCAGCCTCCAGACAGGGCTCGATGAGCAGTTCTTC
few | TRBJ2-3 | NA | TRBV10-3 | CAISGLTSTDTQYF | TGTGCCATCAGTGGCCTGACATCCACAGATACGCAGTATTTT
NA | TRBJ1-2 | NA | TRBV4-1 | CASSQERGTDYGYTF | TGCGCCAGCAGCCAAGAACGGGGGACGGACTATGGCTACACCTTC
NA | TRBJ2-1 | TRBD2 | TRBV4-1 | CASGLPTFGLAGDLSEQFF | TGCGCCAGCGGCCTCCCCACTTTCGGACTAGCGGGAGACTTGAGTGAGCAGTTCTTC
NA | TRBJ2-1 | NA | TRBV15 | CATSARRDNNEQFF | TGTGCCACCAGCGCAAGGCGCGACAACAATGAGCAGTTCTTC
NA | TRBJ2-1 | TRBD1 | TRBV5-4 | CASKDLTGNEQFF | TGTGCCAGCAAGGACTTGACAGGGAATGAGCAGTTCTTC
NA | TRBJ2-1 | TRBD1 | TRBV6-1 | CASIDRGPWDEQFF | TGTGCCAGCATTGACAGGGGTCCCTGGGATGAGCAGTTCTTC
NA | TRBJ2-1 | NA | TRBV7-2 | CASSFRDSVRNEQFF | TGTGCCAGCAGCTTTCGGGACTCGGTGAGGAATGAGCAGTTCTTC
many | TRBJ2-7 | NA | TRBV7-6 | CASSSTLYEQYF | TGTGCCAGCAGCTCCACGCTCTACGAGCAGTACTTC
few | TRBJ2-5 | NA | TRBV12-3/TRBV12-4 | CASRPRQERGQETQYF | TGTGCCAGCAGACCTCGACAGGAGAGGGGCCAAGAGACCCAGTACTTC
few | TRBJ2-7 | TRBD2 | TRBV28 | CASSPPTSGATYEQYF | TGTGCCAGCAGTCCTCCAACTAGCGGAGCCACCTACGAGCAGTACTTC